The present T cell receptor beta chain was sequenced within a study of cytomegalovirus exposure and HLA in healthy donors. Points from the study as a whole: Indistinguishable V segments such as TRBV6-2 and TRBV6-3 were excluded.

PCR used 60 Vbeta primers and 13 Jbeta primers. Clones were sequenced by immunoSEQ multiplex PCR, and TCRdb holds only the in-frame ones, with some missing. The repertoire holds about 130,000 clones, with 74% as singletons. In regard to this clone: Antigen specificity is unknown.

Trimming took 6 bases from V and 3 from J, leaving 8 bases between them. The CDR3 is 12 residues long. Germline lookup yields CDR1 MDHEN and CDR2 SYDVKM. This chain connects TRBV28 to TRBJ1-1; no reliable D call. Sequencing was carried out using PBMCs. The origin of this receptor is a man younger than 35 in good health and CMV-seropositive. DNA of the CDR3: TGTGCCAGCAGCCTAATCCACACTGAAGCTTTCTTT. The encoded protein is CASSLIHTEAFF. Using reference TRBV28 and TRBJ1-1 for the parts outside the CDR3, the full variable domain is DVKVTQSSRYLVKRTGEKVFLECVQDMDHENMFWYRQDPGLGLRLIYFSYDVKMKEKGDIPEGYSVSREKKERFSLILESASTNQTSMYLCASSLIHTEAFFGQGTRLTVV.